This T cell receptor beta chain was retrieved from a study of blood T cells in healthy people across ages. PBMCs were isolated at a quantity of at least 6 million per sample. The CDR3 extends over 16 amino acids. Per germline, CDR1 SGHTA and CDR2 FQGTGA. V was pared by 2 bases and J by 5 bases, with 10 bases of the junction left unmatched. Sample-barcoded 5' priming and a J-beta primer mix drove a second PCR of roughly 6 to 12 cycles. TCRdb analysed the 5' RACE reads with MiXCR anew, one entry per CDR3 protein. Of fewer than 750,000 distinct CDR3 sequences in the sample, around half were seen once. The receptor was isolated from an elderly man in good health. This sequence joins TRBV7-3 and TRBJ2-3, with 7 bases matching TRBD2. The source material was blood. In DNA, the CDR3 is TGTGCCAGCAGCTTATGGGGCCGGGGGGTGAAAGATACGCAGTATTTT. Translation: CASSLWGRGVKDTQYF.